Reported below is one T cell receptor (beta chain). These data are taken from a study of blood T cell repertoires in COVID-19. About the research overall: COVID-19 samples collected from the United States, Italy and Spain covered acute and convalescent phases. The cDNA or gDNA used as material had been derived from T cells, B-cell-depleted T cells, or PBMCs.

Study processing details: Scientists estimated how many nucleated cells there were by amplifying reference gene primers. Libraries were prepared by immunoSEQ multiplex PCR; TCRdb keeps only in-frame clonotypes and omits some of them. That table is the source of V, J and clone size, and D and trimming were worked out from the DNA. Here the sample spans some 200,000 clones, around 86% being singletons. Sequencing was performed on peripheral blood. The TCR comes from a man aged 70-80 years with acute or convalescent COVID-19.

The CDR3 region is CASCGQTNSPLHF. The CDR3 DNA sequence: TGCGCCAGCTGTGGACAGACGAATTCACCCCTCCACTTT. V usage is TRBV5-1 and J usage is TRBJ1-6; D possibly corresponds to TRBD1 (6 bases). V was pared by 7 bases and J by 7 bases, with 12 bases between. Per the germline V gene, CDR1 is SGHRS and CDR2 is YFSETQ. The CDR3 has 13 residues.